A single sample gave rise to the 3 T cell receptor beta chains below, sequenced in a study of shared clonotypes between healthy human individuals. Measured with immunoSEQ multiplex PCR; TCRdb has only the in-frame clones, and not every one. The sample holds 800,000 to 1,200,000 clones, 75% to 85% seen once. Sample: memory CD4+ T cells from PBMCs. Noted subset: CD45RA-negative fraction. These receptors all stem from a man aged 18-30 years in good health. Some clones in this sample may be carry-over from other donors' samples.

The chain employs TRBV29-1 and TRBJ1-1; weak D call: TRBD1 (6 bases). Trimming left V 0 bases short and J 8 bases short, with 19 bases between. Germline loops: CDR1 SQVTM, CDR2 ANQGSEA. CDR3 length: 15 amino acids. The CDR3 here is CSVEEWGSGAREAFF. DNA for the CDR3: TGCAGCGTTGAAGAGTGGGGGTCAGGGGCCAGAGAAGCTTTCTTT.

The CDR3 region has the DNA TGTGCCAGCACGCCCCACCGGGGGGGCTACACCTTC. It codes for CASTPHRGGYTF. The chain joins TRBV7-2 to TRBJ1-2; a weak D match, TRBD1 (5 bases). Germline V gene sequence: CDR1 SGHTA, CDR2 FQGNSA. The CDR3 contains 12 residues. V lost 7 bases, J lost 8 bases, and 14 bases lay in between.

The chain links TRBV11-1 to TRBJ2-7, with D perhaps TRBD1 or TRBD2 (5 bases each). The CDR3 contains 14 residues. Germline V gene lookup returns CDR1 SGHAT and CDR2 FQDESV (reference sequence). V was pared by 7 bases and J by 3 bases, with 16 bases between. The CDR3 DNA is TGTGCCAGCACCCTAAGGGACCGCGGCTACGAGCAGTACTTC. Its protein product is CASTLRDRGYEQYF.